This T cell receptor beta chain came from a study of human T cells and chemical hapten exposure. With 0 bases removed from V and 6 bases from J, the gap between germline ends came to 16 bases. Germline-derived CDR1 and CDR2 are SGDLS and YYNGEE. CDR3 length: 15 residues. Time point reported: pre-sensitization, week 0. Treatment given: therapeutic diphenylcyclopropenone sensitization with weekly scalp DPC. TCRdb itself ran the RACE reads through MiXCR, one entry per CDR3 protein. The data show under 100,000 distinct CDR3 sequences, 8.5% seen once. On this clonotype: Its antigen is undetermined.

General study results and limits: DPC sensitization did not alter TCRs above 1 in 1000 frequency.

The source of this sequence is a man aged 35 to 55 with alopecia areata. Some clones in this sample may be carry-over from other donors' samples. The sample in question was whole blood, obtained in connection with sensitization to the hapten diphenylcyclopropenone (DPC). This chain joins TRBV9 and TRBJ2-7; possible D gene TRBD2, 5 bases. CDR3 loop: CASSVGPGTFGEQYF. The CDR3 nucleotides read TGTGCCAGCAGCGTAGGTCCGGGAACCTTCGGCGAGCAGTACTTC. The full variable domain, with the rest looked up from reference TRBV9 and TRBJ2-7, is DSGVTQTPKHLITATGQRVTLRCSPRSGDLSVYWYQQSLDQGLQFLIQYYNGEERAKGNILERFSAQQFPDLHSELNLSSLELGDSALYFCASSVGPGTFGEQYFGPGTRLTVT.